This T cell receptor (beta chain) was recorded in a study of T cells in localized non-small cell lung cancer. General study results and limits: A median of roughly 50 of the top 100 tumor clones appeared in adjacent lung, which was paired and uninvolved. Analysis by sequencing included only one tumor region, so heterogeneity remains possible.

Concerning this clone itself: The antigen is unknown.

Sequencing was performed with immunoSEQ multiplex PCR; in TCRdb, only in-frame clones are kept and a portion is missing. The sample has about 17,000 clones, about 86% seen once. The CDR3 covers 11 residues. The V and J ends lost 6 bases and 6 bases respectively, with 9 bases between them. Germline V gene lookup returns CDR1 SNHLY and CDR2 FYNNEI. The specimen comprised peripheral blood, sampled before any cancer treatment. The source of this sequence is a male donor aged 60 or over with stage III lung adenocarcinoma. The J gene is TRBJ2-7, the V gene TRBV2; D is ambiguous. The CDR3 nucleotides read TGTGCCAGCAGCCCCTCTGGCGAGCAGTACTTC. It encodes CASSPSGEQYF.